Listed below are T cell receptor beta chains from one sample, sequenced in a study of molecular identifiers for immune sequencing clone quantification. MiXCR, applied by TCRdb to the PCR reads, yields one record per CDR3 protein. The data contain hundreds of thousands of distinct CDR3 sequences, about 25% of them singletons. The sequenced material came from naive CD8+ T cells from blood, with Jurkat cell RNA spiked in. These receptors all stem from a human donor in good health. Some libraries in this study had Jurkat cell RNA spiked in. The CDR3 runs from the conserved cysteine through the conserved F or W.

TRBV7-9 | CASSLETDYNEQFF
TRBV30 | CAWGSSGSQDTQYF
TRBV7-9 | CASSSGGMNTEAFF
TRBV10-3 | CAISESSGTGGNEQFF
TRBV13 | CASSLKGILGYSPLHF
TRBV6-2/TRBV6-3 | CAVGLAGGNQETQYF
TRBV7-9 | CASSPLAGGTSGANVLTF
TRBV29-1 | CSVVMLETQYF
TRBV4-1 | CASSPWMSTGDEKLFF
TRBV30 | CAWRALNEQFF
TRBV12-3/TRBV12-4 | CASSHNTEAFF
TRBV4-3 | CASSQNRDNLPLTSTDTQYF
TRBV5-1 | CASSHSYSNQPQHF
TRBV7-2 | CASSTGQGFSEAFF
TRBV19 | CASSYRQLPYSNQPQHF
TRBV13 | CASRSRGGVNTEAFF
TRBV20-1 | CSAWTSGVETQYF
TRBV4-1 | CASSQDPGYGYTF
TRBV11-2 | CASSLLARADTQYF
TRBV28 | CASRAGELAYEQYF
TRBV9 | CASREKGKDEKLFF
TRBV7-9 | CASSEEFYEQYF
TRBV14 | CASSQVSGLNTGELFF
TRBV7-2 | CASSLFLFDVPYEQYF
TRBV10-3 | CAARGENQPQHF
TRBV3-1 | CASSQDLTFGAFF
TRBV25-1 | CASRIGGARKYYEQIF
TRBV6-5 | CASSYNKGAEAFF
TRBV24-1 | CATSDTRTSGSYNEQFF
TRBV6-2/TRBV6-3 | CASKHWTGVNTGELFF
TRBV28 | CATIGSGDYSNQPQHF
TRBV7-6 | CASSLPPVRGGPAHEQFF
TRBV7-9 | CASSTQTDSQPQHF
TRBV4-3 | CASSQDKGWSYNEQFF
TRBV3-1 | CASSQSWDRADDTQYF
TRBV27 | CASSYGVSTEAFF
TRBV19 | CASSTGTGWNQPQHF
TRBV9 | CASSSPGTGANYGYTF
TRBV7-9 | CASSFDSKETQYF
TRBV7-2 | CASSFLVVSYNEQFF
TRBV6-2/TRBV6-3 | CASSYGPRTAYEQYF
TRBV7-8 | CASSLAIQGPFSPLHF
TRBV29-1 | CSVDGLTTDTQYF
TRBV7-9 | CASIETGMNTEAFF
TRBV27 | CASSFFSPSRQGASTDTQYF
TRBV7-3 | CASSLTQGDEQFF
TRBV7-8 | CASSPGGQGAGNTIYF
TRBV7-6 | CASSPTGGWPQHF
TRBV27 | CASTQTSGEETQYF